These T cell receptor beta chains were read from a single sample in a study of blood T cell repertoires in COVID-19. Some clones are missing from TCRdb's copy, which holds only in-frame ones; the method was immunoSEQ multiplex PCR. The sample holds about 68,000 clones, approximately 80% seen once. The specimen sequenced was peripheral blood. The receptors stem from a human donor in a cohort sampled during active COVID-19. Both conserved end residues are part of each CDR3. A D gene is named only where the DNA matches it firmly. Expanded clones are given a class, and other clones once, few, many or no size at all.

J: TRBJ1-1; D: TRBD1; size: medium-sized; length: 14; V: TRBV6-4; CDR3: CASRLTGGVTEAFF; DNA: TGTGCCAGCAGGTTAACAGGGGGTGTCACTGAAGCTTTCTTT
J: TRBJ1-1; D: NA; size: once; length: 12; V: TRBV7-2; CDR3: CASSLERTRAFF; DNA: TGTGCCAGCAGCTTAGAACGGACACGGGCTTTCTTT
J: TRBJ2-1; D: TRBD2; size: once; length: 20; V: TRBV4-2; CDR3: CASSQSFSSGGSYSYNEQFF; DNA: TGTGCCAGCAGCCAATCTTTTTCTAGCGGGGGGTCCTACTCCTACAATGAGCAGTTCTTC
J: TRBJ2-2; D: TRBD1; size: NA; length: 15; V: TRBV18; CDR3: CASSPGQGSTGELFF; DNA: TGTGCCAGCTCACCGGGACAGGGGTCGACCGGGGAGCTGTTTTTT
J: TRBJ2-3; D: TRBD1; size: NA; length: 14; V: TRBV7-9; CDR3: CASRSRGRTDTQYF; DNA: TGTGCCAGCAGGTCGAGGGGGCGCACAGATACGCAGTATTTT
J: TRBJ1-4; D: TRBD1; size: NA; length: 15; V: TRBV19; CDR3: CASSLAGTGAEKLFF; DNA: TGTGCCAGTAGTCTCGCCGGGACAGGGGCAGAAAAACTGTTTTTT
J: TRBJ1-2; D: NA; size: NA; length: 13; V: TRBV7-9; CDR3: CASSLSGGGGYTF; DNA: TGTGCCAGCAGCTTAAGCGGGGGAGGCGGCTACACCTTC
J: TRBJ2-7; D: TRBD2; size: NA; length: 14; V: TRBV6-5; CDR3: CASNVAGGGTEQYF; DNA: TGTGCCAGCAACGTAGCGGGGGGTGGTACCGAGCAGTACTTC
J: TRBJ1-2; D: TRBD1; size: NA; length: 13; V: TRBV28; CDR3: CASIQGQGGGYTF; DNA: TGTGCCAGCATTCAGGGACAGGGAGGAGGCTACACCTTC
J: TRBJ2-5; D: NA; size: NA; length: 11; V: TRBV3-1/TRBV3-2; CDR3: CATIHGETQYF; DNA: TGTGCCACCATCCACGGGGAGACCCAGTACTTC
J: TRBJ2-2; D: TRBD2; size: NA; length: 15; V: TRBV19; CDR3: CASSTRREGGGELFF; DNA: TGTGCCAGTAGTACGAGGCGGGAGGGCGGCGGGGAGCTGTTTTTT
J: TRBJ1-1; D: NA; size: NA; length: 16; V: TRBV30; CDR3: CAWSHRQIYMNTEAFF; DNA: TGTGCCTGGAGTCACAGACAGATTTACATGAACACTGAAGCTTTCTTT
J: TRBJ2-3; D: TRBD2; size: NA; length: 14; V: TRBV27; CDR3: CASSLRLAADTQYF; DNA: TGTGCCAGCAGTTTAAGGCTAGCGGCAGATACGCAGTATTTT